This TCR beta chain is drawn from a study of blood T cell repertoires in COVID-19. Study-level background: Samples came from the United States, Italy and Spain, spanning acute and convalescent COVID-19.

The CDR3 runs 16 residues. The germline gives CDR1 SGDLS, CDR2 YYNGEE. J lost 10 bases, V lost 7 bases, and 15 bases had no gene match. Sequencing was performed with immunoSEQ multiplex PCR; in TCRdb, only in-frame clones are kept and a portion is missing. The table records about 150,000 clones, roughly 81% of them present only once. The V and J genes are TRBV9 and TRBJ2-1, with 12 bases fitting TRBD1. Specimen: peripheral blood. This receptor was taken from a human donor with acute or convalescent COVID-19. The donor label of this sample is uncertain. The CDR3 spells CASGRRPGQGAGEQFF. Written as DNA, the CDR3 is TGTGCCAGCGGCAGACGGCCGGGACAGGGGGCAGGCGAGCAGTTCTTC.